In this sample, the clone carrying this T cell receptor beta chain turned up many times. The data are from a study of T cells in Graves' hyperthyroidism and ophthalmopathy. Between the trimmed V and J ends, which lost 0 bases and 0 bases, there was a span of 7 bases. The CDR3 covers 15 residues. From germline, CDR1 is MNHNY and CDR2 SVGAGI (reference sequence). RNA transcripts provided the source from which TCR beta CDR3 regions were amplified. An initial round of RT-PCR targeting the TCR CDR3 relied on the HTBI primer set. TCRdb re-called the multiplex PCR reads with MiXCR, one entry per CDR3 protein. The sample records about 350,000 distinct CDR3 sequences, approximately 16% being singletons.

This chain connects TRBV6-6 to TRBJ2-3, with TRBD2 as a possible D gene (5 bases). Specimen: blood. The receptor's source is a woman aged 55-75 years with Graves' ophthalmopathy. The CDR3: CASSYSGGSTDTQYF. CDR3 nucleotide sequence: TGTGCCAGCAGTTACTCTGGAGGTAGCACAGATACGCAGTATTTT.